These 17 T cell receptor beta chains share one sample of origin, sequenced in a study of CD8+ T cells in alopecia areata. TCR sequencing used cDNA made by reverse transcription of extracted RNA. Measured with immunoSEQ multiplex PCR; TCRdb has only the in-frame clones, and not every one. This sample has some 180,000 clones, with 45% to 70% found just once. Sequencing was performed on CD8+ T cells sorted from blood. These TCRs come from a human donor in good health.

This sequence joins TRBV27 and TRBJ1-5; 10 bases agree with TRBD1. Germline V gene lookup returns CDR1 MNHEY and CDR2 SMNVEV (reference sequence). V trimming: 8 bases; J trimming: 4 bases; junction bases outside the gene matches: 2. The CDR3 contains 13 residues. The CDR3 is CASGDRGNQPQHF. CDR3 DNA sequence: TGTGCCAGCGGGGACAGGGGAAATCAGCCCCAGCATTTT.

The chain recombines TRBV2 with TRBJ1-1; the D is unclear. Germline V gene lookup returns CDR1 SNHLY and CDR2 FYNNEI. V lost 0 bases to trimming and J lost 4 bases, with 12 bases between them. The CDR3 totals 15 residues. CDR3: CASSEALLALTEAFF. The CDR3 DNA follows: TGTGCCAGCAGTGAAGCGCTTTTGGCACTCACTGAAGCTTTCTTT.

The V and J genes are TRBV13 and TRBJ2-7; 12 bases align to TRBD2. This CDR3 is built from 15 residues. Germline-derived CDR1 and CDR2 are PRHDT and FYEKMQ (reference sequence). V lost 7 bases, J lost 7 bases, and 11 bases stayed unmatched. This CDR3 reads CASTYWTSGAREQYF. CDR3 coding DNA: TGTGCCAGCACCTATTGGACTAGCGGGGCTCGAGAGCAGTACTTC.

The count of this clone is one. V and J are TRBV29-1 and TRBJ2-7, with D uncertain. Germline values: CDR1 SQVTM, CDR2 ANQGSEA. Trimming shortened V by 0 bases and J by 1 base, and 4 bases separated the two germline ends. The CDR3 totals 12 residues. CDR3 in DNA: TGCAGCGTTGAAGAGAGTTCCTACGAGCAGTACTTC. Its translation is CSVEESSYEQYF.

This chain uses TRBV29-1 with TRBJ2-5; D remains ambiguous. V gave up 3 bases and J gave up 2 bases, with 13 bases separating them. The germline V gene has CDR1 SQVTM and CDR2 ANQGSEA. The CDR3 length is 14 residues. The CDR3 region has the DNA TGCAGCGTTGAGGGGTTTGGGGATCAAGAGACCCAGTACTTC. Protein sequence: CSVEGFGDQETQYF. Using reference TRBV29-1 and TRBJ2-5 for the parts outside the CDR3, the full variable domain is SAVISQKPSRDICQRGTSLTIQCQVDSQVTMMFWYRQQPGQSLTLIATANQGSEATYESGFVIDKFPISRPNLTFSTLTVSNMSPEDSSIYLCSVEGFGDQETQYFGPGTRLLVL.

The chain combines TRBV29-1 with TRBJ2-1; 13 nucleotides match TRBD2. CDR3 length equals 14 residues. CDR1 and CDR2 (germline): SQVTM, ANQGSEA. J lost 6 bases, V lost 6 bases, and 5 bases had no gene match. CDR3 sequence reads: CSVHGLAGANEQFF. CDR3 in DNA: TGCAGCGTCCACGGACTAGCGGGGGCCAATGAGCAGTTCTTC.

The chain couples TRBV4-1 to TRBJ2-6; D is uncertain. Germline V CDR1 and CDR2: MGHRA, YSYEKL. The CDR3 loop spans 14 amino acids. The V gene lost 4 bases and the J gene lost 2 bases, with 6 bases spanning the gap. The chain's CDR3 is CASSPEPGANVLTF. CDR3 in DNA: TGCGCCAGCAGCCCGGAACCTGGGGCCAACGTCCTGACTTTC.

The V and J genes are TRBV7-2 and TRBJ2-7; maybe TRBD2 (7 bases). Deletions cut 0 bases from V and 2 bases from J, with 14 bases between. There are 16 residues in the CDR3. Germline V gene sequence: CDR1 SGHTA, CDR2 FQGNSA. The CDR3 here is CASSLAGRGPTYEQYF. The CDR3 nucleotides read TGTGCCAGCAGCTTAGCCGGGCGGGGGCCGACCTACGAGCAGTACTTC.

The chain carries TRBV10-3 and TRBJ2-7; D is possibly TRBD1 (7 bases). The CDR3 has 13 residues. The V end lost 6 bases, the J end lost 3 bases, and 12 bases lay between the germline ends. CDR1 and CDR2 from the germline V gene are ENHRY and SYGVKD. CDR3 sequence reads: CAIREGQSYEQYF. The CDR3 nucleotides read TGTGCCATCAGGGAGGGACAGAGCTACGAGCAGTACTTC.

The rearrangement uses TRBV5-6 and TRBJ2-3; 9 positions match TRBD2. Trimming took 3 bases from V and 0 from J; bases not matched to a gene: 5. This CDR3 has 16 residues. CDR1 and CDR2 (germline): SGHDT, YYEEEE. CDR3 in amino acids: CASSSGLASSTDTQYF. CDR3 in DNA: TGTGCCAGCAGCTCCGGACTAGCGTCAAGCACAGATACGCAGTATTTT.

The rearrangement joins TRBV7-9 to TRBJ1-2, with D uncertain. V lost 0 bases to trimming and J lost 0 bases, with 5 bases between them. The CDR3 consists of 14 residues. Germline values: CDR1 SEHNR, CDR2 FQNEAQ (reference sequence). CDR3 region: CASSLARANYGYTF. For the CDR3, the DNA is TGTGCCAGCAGCTTAGCCAGAGCTAACTATGGCTACACCTTC.

The chain uses TRBV29-1 and TRBJ1-2; D perhaps matches TRBD1 (5 bases). Germline V gene lookup returns CDR1 SQVTM and CDR2 ANQGSEA. V lost 3 bases, J lost 5 bases, and 13 bases lay in between. CDR3 length equals 13 residues. CDR3 nucleotides: TGCAGCGTTGAGGGAAGGGGACGGTATGGCTACACCTTC. Translating it yields CSVEGRGRYGYTF.

This clone was seen a few times. The rearrangement joins TRBV7-9 to TRBJ2-7; D is possibly TRBD2 (6 bases). The CDR3 is made up of 14 amino acids. Trimming removed 4 bases from V and 2 bases from J, with 12 bases in between. Germline CDR1 reads SEHNR; CDR2 reads FQNEAQ (reference sequence). CDR3 DNA sequence: TGTGCCAGCAGCTCCCCGGAGGGCCCCTACGAGCAGTACTTC. Protein sequence: CASSSPEGPYEQYF.

The genes are TRBV7-2 and TRBJ2-1, with D possibly being TRBD2 (5 bases). Germline V lookup: CDR1 SGHTA, CDR2 FQGNSA. This CDR3 is built from 15 residues. V was shortened by 1 base and J by 3 bases, with 10 bases between the two germline ends. The DNA of the CDR3 is TGTGCCAGCAGCTTAGACGAGCGGATCTACAATGAGCAGTTCTTC. It yields the protein CASSLDERIYNEQFF.

In this sample, this clone turned up a few times. The chain combines TRBV11-2 with TRBJ1-2, with D uncertain. Trimming left V 1 base short and J 7 bases short, with 13 bases between. This CDR3 is built from 14 residues. Germline assignment: CDR1 SGHAT and CDR2 FQNNGV. CDR3 nucleotide sequence: TGTGCCAGCAGCTTAGGGGTCAGATCGGGTGGCTACACCTTC. This encodes CASSLGVRSGGYTF.

This clone was recorded a few times. This chain uses TRBV19 with TRBJ1-1; no firm D call. With 7 bases removed from V and 4 bases from J, the gap between germline ends came to 16 bases. This CDR3 is built from 14 residues. Per germline, CDR1 LNHDA and CDR2 SQIVND (reference sequence). The CDR3, as DNA: TGTGCCAGTACTCCGACATTGATTGGCACTGAAGCTTTCTTT. Amino acid sequence: CASTPTLIGTEAFF.

A word on this clone: The identical CDR3 is also encoded by other nucleotide sequences in the sample. The rearrangement links TRBV29-1 to TRBJ2-7; D call uncertain. The CDR3 consists of 11 residues. Trimming removed 2 bases from V and 3 bases from J, with 5 bases in between. Germline V gene data show CDR1 as SQVTM and CDR2 as ANQGSEA. The CDR3: CSVEIGYEQYF. DNA for the CDR3: TGCAGCGTTGAAATCGGCTACGAGCAGTACTTC.